This is a list of T cell receptor beta chains from one sample in a study of blood T cell repertoires in COVID-19. Clones were read by immunoSEQ multiplex PCR, and TCRdb kept only the in-frame ones, dropping some. The sample carries over 150,000 clones, 70% to 90% recorded once. Sequencing used peripheral blood. The receptors here all came from a man aged 50-59 years with COVID-19, enrolled during active disease. The CDR3 runs from the conserved cysteine through the conserved F or W.

TRBV30	TRBJ2-3	CAWMRPTTDTQYF
TRBV2	TRBJ2-3	CASRAPTDTQYF
TRBV2	TRBJ2-7	CASRDPGLEAPEQYF
TRBV7-6	TRBJ2-1	CASSLRRGLDEQFF
TRBV27	TRBJ2-1	CASSTQGVNEQFF
TRBV27	TRBJ2-5	CASSFSGGQETQYF
TRBV10-3	TRBJ2-3	CAIRAGRLTDTQYF
TRBV7-3	TRBJ1-1	CASSFTGDTEAFF
TRBV12-1	TRBJ2-6	CASSFDWTGVPSGANVLTF
TRBV27	TRBJ2-7	CASTRAGGLHSYEQYF
TRBV7-9	TRBJ1-4	CASSHGTAHEKLFF
TRBV7-9	TRBJ2-5	CASSSPGGYQETQYF
TRBV6-5	TRBJ2-7	CASSQIYEQYF
TRBV12-5	TRBJ1-1	CASGRRAGTPGTEAFF
TRBV2	TRBJ2-3	CASSENVSGKGTQYF
TRBV7-8	TRBJ2-7	CASSRDRAHEQYF
TRBV3-1/TRBV3-2	TRBJ2-7	CASSQADRGPAYEQYF
TRBV7-8	TRBJ2-5	CASSSEATQYF
TRBV28	TRBJ2-2	CASRAGLALNTGELFF
TRBV30	TRBJ1-1	CAWTTGGRSEAFF
TRBV19	TRBJ1-3	CASKTGQGHSGNTIYF
TRBV7-3	TRBJ1-1	CASSARVGEDTEAFF
TRBV7-9	TRBJ1-1	CASSPQEDTEAFF
TRBV19	TRBJ2-3	CASSITSATRGTQYF
TRBV5-1	TRBJ2-3	CASSTGLASTDTQYF
TRBV29-1	TRBJ2-1	CSVEPGGKLNEQFF